What follows is one T cell receptor beta chain and its context. Its antigen is as yet unknown. The data belong to a study of T cell responses to AZD1222 COVID-19 vaccine. Study results and caveats: CD4 TCRs covered the whole spike, strongest at regions 160-218 and 743-854. Two AZD1222 administrations were followed by greater Spike-specific TCR breadth and depth. None of the repertoires were sampled until the peak T cell response had passed. Clonal diversity was possibly underestimated, and the donors were mostly white British, with more females.

Germline values: CDR1 MGHRA, CDR2 YSYEKL. CDR3 length equals 15 residues. V was shortened by 2 bases and J by 1 base, with 11 bases between the two germline ends. This table comes from immunoSEQ multiplex PCR, and its TCRdb copy is limited to in-frame clones, with some not included. The sample lists 120,000 to 150,000 clones; over 80% were seen once. The clonotype was recovered from an adult who received the AZD1222 COVID-19 vaccine. The material sequenced was peripheral blood, taken 28 days after the second AZD1222 dose. This chain connects TRBV4-1 to TRBJ1-1, with a tentative D call TRBD1 (6 bases). CDR3 in amino acids: CASSQPGTRNTEAFF. In nucleotides, the CDR3 is TGCGCCAGCAGCCAACCCGGGACAAGGAACACTGAAGCTTTCTTT.